This record concerns one TCR beta chain sequence. The clone's antigen remains unknown. Base qualities are not recorded, but no much larger clone differs from it by a single base. This sample's time point label indicates: recipient sample about 28 days before transplant, after cytoreduction. Blood from recipients was drawn about 28 days before transplant and again at days 30, 100 and 180 after transplant. Using Nuclei Lysis Solution, genomic DNA was extracted from unfractionated peripheral blood mononuclear cells that were either fresh or cryopreserved. The sample belongs to a study of T cell clonotyping in hematopoietic cell transplantation (dated by TCRdb to about 2021). A note on the overall study: Recipient samples taken before transplant were obtained following cytoreduction. A total of 130 to 150 blood samples were gathered in the study from under 40 consecutive transplant recipients along with their related donors. Recruitment of patients was conducted between September 2015 and 2017, and follow-up was continued until late 2020 or death. The research as a whole found: The sample size was limited, and because cells were not sorted, the contributions of CD4 and CD8 repertoires could not be separated. Only a small fraction of recipient repertoires overlapped donor repertoires, with over 97% appearing de novo at the given depth. Recipient TCR diversity fell after transplant, with pathologically expanded clonotypes rising progressively from day 30 to day 180. Donor and pretransplant recipient Inverse Simpson Index values predicted broader posttransplant TCR repertoire diversity.

TCR beta CDR3 regions were amplified from genomic DNA with the immunoSEQ assay, a bias-controlled multiplex PCR using V- and J-specific primers. A proprietary barcode and Illumina adapter sequences were added to the CDR3 amplicons in a second PCR step. An Illumina MiSeq instrument was used for sequencing of the CDR3 libraries. The paper's data handling went like this. Export and quality control were handled in immunoSEQ Analyzer 3.0, while downstream analyses relied on R Bioconductor and Immunarch. Only productive rearrangements within the normalized downsampled data set were used in the calculation of repertoire metrics. Clonotypes larger than 5 templates in the normalized cohort were defined as pathologically expanded. Repertoire diversity was measured with the Inverse Simpson Index. To capture all clonotypes, the CMV-specificity analyses were run on the non-normalized data set. TCRdb stores this immuneACCESS table with in-frame sequences only. Part of the clones is absent; in the studies checked, under half of the shortfall reflects unresolved V genes, and no reason is known for the rest. V, J and clone size are taken as reported in that table, and D and trimming were inferred from the DNA itself. The table for this sample lists 15,000 to 20,000 clones; 70% to 85% of them were counted only once. The ten largest clones represent under 20% of the sample.

The germline ends are 11 bases apart after V is trimmed by 3 bases and J by 8 bases. The CDR3 starts with the cysteine, ends with the phenylalanine, and has 12 residues. The only DNA kept is the CDR3, 36 bases in frame from the first base. CDR1 and CDR2 are drawn from the germline V gene: SGDLS, YYNGEE. The V and J segments used are TRBV9 and TRBJ1-2; the D gene identity is not certain. This specimen was peripheral blood mononuclear cells, taken before stem cell transplant. The sequence derives from a man aged 60-69 years with acute myeloid leukemia. Some clones in this sample may be carry-over from other donors' samples. The DNA sequence follows: TGTGCCAGCAGCGCGGACCTGGAGGGCTACACCTTC. This sequence encodes CASSADLEGYTF.